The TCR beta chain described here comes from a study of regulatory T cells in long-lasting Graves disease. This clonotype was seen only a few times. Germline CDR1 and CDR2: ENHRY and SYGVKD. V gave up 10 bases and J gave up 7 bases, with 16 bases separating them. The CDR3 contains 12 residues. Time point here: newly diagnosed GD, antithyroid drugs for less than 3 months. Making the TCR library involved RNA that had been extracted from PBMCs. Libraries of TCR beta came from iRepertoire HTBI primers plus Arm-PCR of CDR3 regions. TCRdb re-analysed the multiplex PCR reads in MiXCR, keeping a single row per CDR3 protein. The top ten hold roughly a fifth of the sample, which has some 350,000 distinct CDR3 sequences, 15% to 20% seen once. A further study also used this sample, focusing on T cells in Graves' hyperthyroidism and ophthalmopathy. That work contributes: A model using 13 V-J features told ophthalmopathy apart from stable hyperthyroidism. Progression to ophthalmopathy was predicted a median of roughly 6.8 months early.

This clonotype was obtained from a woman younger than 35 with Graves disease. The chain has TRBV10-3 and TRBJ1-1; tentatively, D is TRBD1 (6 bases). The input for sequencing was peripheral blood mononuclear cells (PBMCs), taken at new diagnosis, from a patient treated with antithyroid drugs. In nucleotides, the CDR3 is TGTGCCACCGGGACAACTCTTAATGAAGCTTTCTTT. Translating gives CATGTTLNEAFF.